This T cell receptor (beta chain) came from a study of PD-1 blockade in classical Hodgkin lymphoma. The wider study: Nivolumab dosing for patients was 3 mg/kg, administered intravenously every 2 weeks. Findings and caveats of the study: Complete responders showed a baseline diversity that resembled the diversity of newly diagnosed patients. Newly diagnosed patients reportedly trailed healthy donors in baseline TCR diversity.

Time point reported: cycle 4 day 1 (C4D1), after 6 weeks of nivolumab. Relapse after autologous stem cell transplantation occurred in every patient, and brentuximab vedotin exposure varied. To note about this clone: Its antigen is not known.

Sequencing used immunoSEQ multiplex PCR; TCRdb keeps in-frame clones, though not all of them. The table has approximately 61,000 clones, 87% seen once. Germline V gene lookup returns CDR1 SGHRS and CDR2 YFSETQ. This CDR3 spans 14 amino acids. Losses at the gene ends were 3 bases for V and 8 bases for J; bases not matched to a gene: 5. The sample here was peripheral blood mononuclear cells (PBMCs), taken before the fourth cycle of nivolumab. The J gene is TRBJ1-4, the V gene TRBV5-1, with 9 bases fitting TRBD1. This clonotype was sampled from a human donor with classical Hodgkin lymphoma. The CDR3 bases are TGCGCCAGCAGCTCCACAGGGGGCAGGGAAAAACTGTTTTTT. Protein product: CASSSTGGREKLFF.